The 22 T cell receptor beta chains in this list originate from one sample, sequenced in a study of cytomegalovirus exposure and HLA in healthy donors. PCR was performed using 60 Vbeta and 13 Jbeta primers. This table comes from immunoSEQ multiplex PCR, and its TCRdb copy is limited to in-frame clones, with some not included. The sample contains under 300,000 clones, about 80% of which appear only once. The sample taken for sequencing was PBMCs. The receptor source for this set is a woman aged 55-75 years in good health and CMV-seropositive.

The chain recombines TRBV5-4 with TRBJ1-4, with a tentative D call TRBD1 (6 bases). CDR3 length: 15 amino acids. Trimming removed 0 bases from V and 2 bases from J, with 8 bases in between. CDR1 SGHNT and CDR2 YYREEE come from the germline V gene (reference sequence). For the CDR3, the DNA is TGTGCCAGCAGCTTGGGACAGGCCACTAATGAAAAACTGTTTTTT. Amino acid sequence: CASSLGQATNEKLFF.

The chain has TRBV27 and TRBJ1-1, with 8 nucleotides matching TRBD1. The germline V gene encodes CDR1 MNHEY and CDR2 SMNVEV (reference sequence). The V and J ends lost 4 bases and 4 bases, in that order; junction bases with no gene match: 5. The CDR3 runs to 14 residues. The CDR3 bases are TGTGCCAGCAGTTCCAGGGGGCTGTTCACTGAAGCTTTCTTT. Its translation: CASSSRGLFTEAFF.

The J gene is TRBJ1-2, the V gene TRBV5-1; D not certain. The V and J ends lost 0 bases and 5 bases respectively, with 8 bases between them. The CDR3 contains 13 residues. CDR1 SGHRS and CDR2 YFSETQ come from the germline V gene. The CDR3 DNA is TGCGCCAGCAGCTTGGACAGTGGGTATGGCTACACCTTC. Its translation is CASSLDSGYGYTF.

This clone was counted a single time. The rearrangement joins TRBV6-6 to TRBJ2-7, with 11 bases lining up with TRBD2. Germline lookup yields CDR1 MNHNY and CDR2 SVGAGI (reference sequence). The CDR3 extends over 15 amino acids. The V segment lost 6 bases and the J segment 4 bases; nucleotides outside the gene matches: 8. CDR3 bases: TGTGCCAGCAGAGGGCGGGCTAGCGGGAGGTACGAGCAGTACTTC. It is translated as CASRGRASGRYEQYF.

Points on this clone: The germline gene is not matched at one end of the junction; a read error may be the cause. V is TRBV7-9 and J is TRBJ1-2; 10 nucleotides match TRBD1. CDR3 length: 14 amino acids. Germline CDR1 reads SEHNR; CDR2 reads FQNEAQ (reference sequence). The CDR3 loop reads CSSRPGQGVRGYTF. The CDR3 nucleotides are TGTTCCAGCAGGCCTGGACAGGGGGTTCGTGGCTACACCTTC.

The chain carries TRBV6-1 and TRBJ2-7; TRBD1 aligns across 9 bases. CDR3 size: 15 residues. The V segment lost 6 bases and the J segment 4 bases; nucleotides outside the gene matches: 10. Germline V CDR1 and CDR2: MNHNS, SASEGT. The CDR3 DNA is TGTGCCAGCAGAATATCCGGGACAGGGATTTACGAGCAGTACTTC. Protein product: CASRISGTGIYEQYF.

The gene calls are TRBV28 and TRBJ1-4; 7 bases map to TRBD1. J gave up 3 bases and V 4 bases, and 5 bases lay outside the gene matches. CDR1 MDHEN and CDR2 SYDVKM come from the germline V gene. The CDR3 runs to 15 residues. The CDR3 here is CASSSGGRANEKLFF. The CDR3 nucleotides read TGTGCCAGCAGTTCAGGGGGGAGAGCTAATGAAAAACTGTTTTTT.

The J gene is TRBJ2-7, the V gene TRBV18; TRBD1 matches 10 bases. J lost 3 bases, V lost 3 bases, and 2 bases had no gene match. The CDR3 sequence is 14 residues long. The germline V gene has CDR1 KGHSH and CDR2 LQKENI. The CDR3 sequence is CASSPGQGFYEQYF. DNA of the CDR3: TGTGCCAGCTCACCGGGACAGGGGTTCTACGAGCAGTACTTC.

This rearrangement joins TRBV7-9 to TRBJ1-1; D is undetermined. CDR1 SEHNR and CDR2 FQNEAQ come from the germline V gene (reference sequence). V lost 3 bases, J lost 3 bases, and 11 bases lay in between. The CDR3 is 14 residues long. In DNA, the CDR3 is TGTGCCAGCAGCTTTCGGCGCGGGGACACTGAAGCTTTCTTT. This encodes CASSFRRGDTEAFF. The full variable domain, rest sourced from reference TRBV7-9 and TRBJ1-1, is DTGVSQNPRHKITKRGQNVTFRCDPISEHNRLYWYRQTLGQGPEFLTYFQNEAQLEKSRLLSDRFSAERPKGSFSTLEIQRTEQGDSAMYLCASSFRRGDTEAFFGQGTRLTVV.

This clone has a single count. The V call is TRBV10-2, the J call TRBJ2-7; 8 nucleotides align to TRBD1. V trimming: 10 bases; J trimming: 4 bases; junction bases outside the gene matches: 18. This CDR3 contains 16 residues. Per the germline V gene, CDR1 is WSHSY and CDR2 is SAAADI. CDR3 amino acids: CATTKGTGTGDYEQYF. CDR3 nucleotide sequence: TGCGCCACTACTAAGGGAACCGGGACAGGAGATTACGAGCAGTACTTC.

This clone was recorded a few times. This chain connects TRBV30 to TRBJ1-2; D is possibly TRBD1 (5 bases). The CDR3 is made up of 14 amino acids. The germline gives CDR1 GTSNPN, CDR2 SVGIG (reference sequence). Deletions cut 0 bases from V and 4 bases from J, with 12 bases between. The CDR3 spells CAWSVQGPGYGYTF. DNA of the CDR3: TGTGCCTGGAGTGTGCAGGGTCCGGGCTATGGCTACACCTTC.

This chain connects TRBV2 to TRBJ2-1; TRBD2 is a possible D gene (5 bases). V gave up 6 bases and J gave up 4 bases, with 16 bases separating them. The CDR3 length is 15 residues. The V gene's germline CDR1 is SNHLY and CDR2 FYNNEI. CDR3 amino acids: CASRSIALKYNEQFF. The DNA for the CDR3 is TGTGCCAGCAGGTCGATAGCGCTTAAGTACAATGAGCAGTTCTTC.

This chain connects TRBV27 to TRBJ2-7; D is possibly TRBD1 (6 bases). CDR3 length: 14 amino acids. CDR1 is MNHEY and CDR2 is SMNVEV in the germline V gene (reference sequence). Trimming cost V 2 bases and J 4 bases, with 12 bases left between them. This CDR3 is CASSLAGAEYEQYF. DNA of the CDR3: TGTGCCAGCAGTTTAGCAGGGGCCGAGTACGAGCAGTACTTC.

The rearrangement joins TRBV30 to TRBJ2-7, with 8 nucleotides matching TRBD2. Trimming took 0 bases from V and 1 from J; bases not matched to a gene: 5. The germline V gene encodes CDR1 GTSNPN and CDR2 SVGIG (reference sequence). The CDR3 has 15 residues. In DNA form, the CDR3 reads TGTGCCTGGAGTGTAGGGCTAGCGGGTTCCTACGAGCAGTACTTC. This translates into CAWSVGLAGSYEQYF.

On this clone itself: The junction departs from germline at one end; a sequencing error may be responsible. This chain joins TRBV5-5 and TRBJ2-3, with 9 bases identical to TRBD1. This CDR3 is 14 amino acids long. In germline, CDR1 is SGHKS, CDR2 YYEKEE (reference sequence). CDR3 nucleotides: TGTGCCAGCAGTTTGGGACAGGGATTAGATACGCAGTATTTT. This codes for CASSLGQGLDTQYF.

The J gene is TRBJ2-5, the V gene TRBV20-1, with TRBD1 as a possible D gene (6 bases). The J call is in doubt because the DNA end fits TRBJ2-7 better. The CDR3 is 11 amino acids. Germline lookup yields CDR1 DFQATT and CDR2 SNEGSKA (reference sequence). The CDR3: CSAYRAYEQYF. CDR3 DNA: TGCAGTGCCTACAGGGCTTACGAGCAGTACTTC.

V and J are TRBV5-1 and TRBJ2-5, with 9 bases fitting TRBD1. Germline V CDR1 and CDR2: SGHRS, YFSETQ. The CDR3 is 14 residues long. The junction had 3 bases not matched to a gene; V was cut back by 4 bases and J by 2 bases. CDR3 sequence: CASSQGQGQETQYF. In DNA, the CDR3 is TGCGCCAGCAGCCAAGGACAGGGGCAAGAGACCCAGTACTTC.

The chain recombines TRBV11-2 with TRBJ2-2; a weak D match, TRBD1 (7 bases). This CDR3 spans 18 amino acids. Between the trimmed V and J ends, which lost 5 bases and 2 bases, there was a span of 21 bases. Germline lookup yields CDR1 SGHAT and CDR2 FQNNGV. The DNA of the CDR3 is TGTGCCAGCAGCCTATCCCGCACAGGGGACTCCAACACCGGGGAGCTGTTTTTT. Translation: CASSLSRTGDSNTGELFF.

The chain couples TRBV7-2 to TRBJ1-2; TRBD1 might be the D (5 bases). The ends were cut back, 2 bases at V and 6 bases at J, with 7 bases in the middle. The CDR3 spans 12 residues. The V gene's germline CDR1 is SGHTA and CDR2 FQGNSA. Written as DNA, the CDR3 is TGTGCCAGCAGCTTATTAGGGGATGGCTACACCTTC. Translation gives CASSLLGDGYTF. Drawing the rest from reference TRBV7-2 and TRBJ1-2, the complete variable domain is GAGVSQSPSNKVTEKGKDVELRCDPISGHTALYWYRQSLGQGLEFLIYFQGNSAPDKSGLPSDRFSAERTGGSVSTLTIQRTQQEDSAVYLCASSLLGDGYTFGSGTRLTVV.

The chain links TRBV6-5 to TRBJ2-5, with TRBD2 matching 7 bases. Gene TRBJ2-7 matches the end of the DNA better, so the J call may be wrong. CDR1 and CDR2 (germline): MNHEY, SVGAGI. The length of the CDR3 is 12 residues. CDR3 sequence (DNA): TGTGCCAGCAGTTACCGCGGGAGCGAGCAGTACTTC. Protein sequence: CASSYRGSEQYF.

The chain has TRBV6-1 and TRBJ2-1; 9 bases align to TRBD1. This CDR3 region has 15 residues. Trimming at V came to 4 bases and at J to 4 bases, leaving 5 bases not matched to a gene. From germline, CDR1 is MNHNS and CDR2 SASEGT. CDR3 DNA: TGTGCCAGCAGTGCACCGGGACAGGGATACAATGAGCAGTTCTTC. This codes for CASSAPGQGYNEQFF.

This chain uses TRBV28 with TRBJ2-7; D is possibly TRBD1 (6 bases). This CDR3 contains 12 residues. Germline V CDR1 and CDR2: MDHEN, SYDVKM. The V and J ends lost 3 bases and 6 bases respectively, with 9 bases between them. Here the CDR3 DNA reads TGTGCCAGCAGTTTTCAGGGGTTCGAGCAGTACTTC. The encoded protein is CASSFQGFEQYF. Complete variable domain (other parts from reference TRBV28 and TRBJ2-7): DVKVTQSSRYLVKRTGEKVFLECVQDMDHENMFWYRQDPGLGLRLIYFSYDVKMKEKGDIPEGYSVSREKKERFSLILESASTNQTSMYLCASSFQGFEQYFGPGTRLTVT.